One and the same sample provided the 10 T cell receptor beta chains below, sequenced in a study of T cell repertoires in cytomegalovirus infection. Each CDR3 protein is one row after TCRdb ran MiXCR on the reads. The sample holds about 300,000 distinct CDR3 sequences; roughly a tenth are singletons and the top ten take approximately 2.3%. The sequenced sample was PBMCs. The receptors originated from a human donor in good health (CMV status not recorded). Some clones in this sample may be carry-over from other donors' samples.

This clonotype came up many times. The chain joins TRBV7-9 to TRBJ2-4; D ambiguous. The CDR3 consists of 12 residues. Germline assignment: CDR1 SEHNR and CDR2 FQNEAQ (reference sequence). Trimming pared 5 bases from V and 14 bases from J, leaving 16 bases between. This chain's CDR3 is CASSPRYGSKYF. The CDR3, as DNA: TGTGCCAGCAGCCCCCGCTACGGGTCCAAGTACTTC.

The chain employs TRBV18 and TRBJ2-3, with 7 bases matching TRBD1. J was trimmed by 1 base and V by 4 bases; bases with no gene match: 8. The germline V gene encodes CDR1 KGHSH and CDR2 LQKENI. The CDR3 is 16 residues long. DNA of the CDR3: TGTGCCAGCTCACAAAACACAGGGGTTGGCACAGATACGCAGTATTTT. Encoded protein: CASSQNTGVGTDTQYF.

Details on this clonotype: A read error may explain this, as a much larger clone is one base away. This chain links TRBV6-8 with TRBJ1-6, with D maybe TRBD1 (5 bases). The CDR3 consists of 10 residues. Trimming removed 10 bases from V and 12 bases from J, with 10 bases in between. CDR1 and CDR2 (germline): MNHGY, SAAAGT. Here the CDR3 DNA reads TGTGCCAACGGGGGTATACCCCTCCACTTT. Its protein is CANGGIPLHF.

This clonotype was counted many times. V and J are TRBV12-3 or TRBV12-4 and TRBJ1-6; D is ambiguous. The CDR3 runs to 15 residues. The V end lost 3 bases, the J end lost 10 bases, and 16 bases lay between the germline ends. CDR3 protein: CASSFEGPFGSPLHF. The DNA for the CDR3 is TGTGCCAGCAGTTTCGAAGGTCCGTTCGGGTCACCCCTCCACTTT.

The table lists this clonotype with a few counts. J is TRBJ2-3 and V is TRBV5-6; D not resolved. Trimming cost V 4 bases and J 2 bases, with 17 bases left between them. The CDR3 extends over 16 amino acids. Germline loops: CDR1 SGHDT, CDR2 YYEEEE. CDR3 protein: CASSNVYQSNTDTQYF. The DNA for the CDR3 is TGTGCCAGCAGCAATGTGTACCAAAGTAACACAGATACGCAGTATTTT.

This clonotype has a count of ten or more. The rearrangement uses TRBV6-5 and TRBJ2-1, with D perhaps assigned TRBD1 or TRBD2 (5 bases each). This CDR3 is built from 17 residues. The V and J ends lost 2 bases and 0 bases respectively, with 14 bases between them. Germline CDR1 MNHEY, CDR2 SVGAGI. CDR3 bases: TGTGCCAGCAGTTACCGAGGGGCCCTAAGCTCCTACAATGAGCAGTTCTTC. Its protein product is CASSYRGALSSYNEQFF.

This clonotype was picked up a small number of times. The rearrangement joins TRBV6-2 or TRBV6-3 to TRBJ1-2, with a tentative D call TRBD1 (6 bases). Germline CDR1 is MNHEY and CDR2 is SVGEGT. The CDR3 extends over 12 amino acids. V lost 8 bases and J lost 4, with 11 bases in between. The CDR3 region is CASFEQGYGYTF. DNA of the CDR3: TGTGCCAGCTTCGAACAGGGCTATGGCTACACCTTC.

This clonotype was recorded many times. CDR3 nucleotides: TGCGCCAGCAGCTTGGAGCAGGGGGCGGCAGATACGCAGTATTTT. It codes for CASSLEQGAADTQYF. The V and J genes are TRBV5-1 and TRBJ2-3; 8 nucleotides align to TRBD1. Germline V gene data show CDR1 as SGHRS and CDR2 as YFSETQ. Unmatched junction bases numbered 4, after V lost 0 bases and J lost 4 bases. This CDR3 region has 15 residues.

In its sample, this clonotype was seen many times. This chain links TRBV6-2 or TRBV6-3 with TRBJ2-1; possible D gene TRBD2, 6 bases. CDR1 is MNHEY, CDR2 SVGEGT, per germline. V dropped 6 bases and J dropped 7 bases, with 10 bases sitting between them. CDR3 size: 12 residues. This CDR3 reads CASRRGLNEQFF. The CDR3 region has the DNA TGTGCCAGCAGGCGGGGCCTGAATGAGCAGTTCTTC.

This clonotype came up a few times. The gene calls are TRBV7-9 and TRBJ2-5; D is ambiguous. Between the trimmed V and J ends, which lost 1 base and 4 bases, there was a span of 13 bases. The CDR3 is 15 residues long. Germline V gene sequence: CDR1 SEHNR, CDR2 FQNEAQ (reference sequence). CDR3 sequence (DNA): TGTGCCAGCAGCTTAGGTTTTGGACCGAGAGAGACCCAGTACTTC. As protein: CASSLGFGPRETQYF.